Listed here are 12 T cell receptor beta chains from one sample, sequenced in a study of Ad26.COV2.S vaccination and SARS-CoV-2 variants. The method was immunoSEQ multiplex PCR; TCRdb's version includes in-frame clones alone and lacks a portion of them. The repertoire holds about 460,000 clones, with around 89% as singletons. Treatment in this sample: approximately 18 received Ad26.COV2.S at low or high dose, single or two shots; about 5 received placebo; per-sample allocation not given. At day 63 after the first vaccine or placebo injection, samples were drawn. The sequenced sample was peripheral blood, obtained in a trial of Ad26.COV2.S vaccine versus placebo. All receptors derive from a person between 18 and 60 years old who received the Ad26.COV2.S COVID-19 vaccine or a placebo.

V and J are TRBV9 and TRBJ2-7; D is unresolved. The germline V and J ends were trimmed by 6 bases and 1 base, with 8 bases remaining between them. Germline CDR1 reads SGDLS; CDR2 reads YYNGEE. This CDR3 is 12 amino acids long. The CDR3 nucleotides are TGTGCCAGCATCCCCTCATCCTACGAGCAGTACTTC. It yields the protein CASIPSSYEQYF.

The chain has TRBV19 and TRBJ2-3; 14 bases match TRBD2. Germline CDR1 reads LNHDA; CDR2 reads SQIVND (reference sequence). With 7 bases clipped from V and 4 bases from J, the junction kept 4 bases outside the gene matches. The CDR3 is 15 residues long. This CDR3 is CASTKGLAGADTQYF. Here the CDR3 DNA reads TGTGCCAGTACCAAGGGACTAGCGGGGGCAGATACGCAGTATTTT.

CDR3 DNA: TGTGCCAGCAGGGGGACTAGCGGGAGTGTTCACGAGCAGTACTTC. Translating gives CASRGTSGSVHEQYF. The chain has TRBV2 and TRBJ2-7; 14 nucleotides match TRBD2. Trimming cost V 6 bases and J 5 bases; bases outside gene matches: 6. Germline CDR1 and CDR2: SNHLY and FYNNEI. The CDR3 extends over 15 amino acids. The complete variable domain, with remaining parts taken from reference TRBV2 and TRBJ2-7, reads EPEVTQTPSHQVTQMGQEVILRCVPISNHLYFYWYRQILGQKVEFLVSFYNNEISEKSEIFDDQFSVERPDGSNFTLKIRSTKLEDSAMYFCASRGTSGSVHEQYFGPGTRLTVT.

This clone came up a few times. This chain connects TRBV19 to TRBJ1-5, with 9 bases that match TRBD1. Losses at the gene ends were 7 bases for V and 6 bases for J; bases not matched to a gene: 4. This CDR3 has 13 amino acids. From germline, CDR1 is LNHDA and CDR2 SQIVND (reference sequence). The chain's CDR3 is CASTDRGGQPQHF. In DNA form, the CDR3 reads TGTGCCAGTACGGACAGGGGAGGTCAGCCCCAGCATTTT.

V is TRBV27 and J is TRBJ2-3; D call uncertain. CDR3 size: 14 residues. The germline V and J ends were trimmed by 6 bases and 1 base, with 11 bases remaining between them. Looked up from germline, CDR1 is MNHEY and CDR2 is SMNVEV (reference sequence). In nucleotides, the CDR3 is TGTGCCAGCAGCCCCTGGGGTCGCACAGATACGCAGTATTTT. Its translation is CASSPWGRTDTQYF.

The chain recombines TRBV5-5 with TRBJ2-7; D gene ambiguous. Germline loops: CDR1 SGHKS, CDR2 YYEKEE (reference sequence). The CDR3 totals 14 residues. V lost 2 bases and J lost 6, with 15 bases in between. DNA for the CDR3: TGTGCCAGCAGCTTAGTTACCCTTGCACTCGAGCAGTACTTC. Its translation: CASSLVTLALEQYF.

The V and J genes are TRBV28 and TRBJ2-7; 11 nucleotides agree with TRBD1. The germline CDR1 and CDR2 sequences are MDHEN and SYDVKM. The CDR3 runs 15 residues. The J segment lost 0 bases and the V segment lost 6 bases, leaving 4 bases of the junction unmatched. The DNA of the CDR3 is TGTGCCAGCAGATGGGGGACAGGGGGCTCCTACGAGCAGTACTTC. This codes for CASRWGTGGSYEQYF.

The chain uses TRBV7-9 and TRBJ1-4, with 10 bases fitting TRBD1. The CDR3 extends over 15 amino acids. V lost 5 bases to trimming and J lost 8 bases; unmatched junction nucleotides: 8. CDR1 is SEHNR and CDR2 is FQNEAQ in the germline V gene (reference sequence). The CDR3 loop reads CASSPDRGRREKLFF. The CDR3 DNA reads TGTGCCAGCAGCCCCGACAGGGGGCGCCGAGAAAAACTGTTTTTT.

The CDR3 DNA reads as TGTGCCAGCAGTTCGGTTCGAGCCTCCCTCACAGATACGCAGTATTTT. The encoded protein is CASSSVRASLTDTQYF. V usage is TRBV5-8 and J usage is TRBJ2-3; D is unresolved. The V and J ends lost 5 bases and 2 bases respectively, with 18 bases between them. Germline V gives CDR1 SGHTS, CDR2 YDEGEE. This CDR3 comprises 16 residues.

The gene calls are TRBV6-5 and TRBJ1-6; the D gene is possibly TRBD1 (6 bases). V lost 6 bases and J 9 bases, leaving 21 bases between the germline ends. Looked up from germline, CDR1 is MNHEY and CDR2 is SVGAGI. The CDR3 sequence is 16 residues long. The CDR3 DNA sequence: TGTGCCAGCAGCTACACGACTCAGGGGAAGGGTTCACCCCTCCACTTT. Protein: CASSYTTQGKGSPLHF.

The rearrangement links TRBV5-1 to TRBJ2-7; D is unresolved. Germline V gene sequence: CDR1 SGHRS, CDR2 YFSETQ. V gave up 4 bases and J gave up 1 base, with 15 bases separating them. The CDR3 sequence is 15 residues long. CDR3 nucleotides: TGCGCCAGCAGCCGCATCCCGGGCCCTTCCTACGAGCAGTACTTC. Its translation is CASSRIPGPSYEQYF. Complete variable domain (other parts from reference TRBV5-1 and TRBJ2-7): KAGVTQTPRYLIKTRGQQVTLSCSPISGHRSVSWYQQTPGQGLQFLFEYFSETQRNKGNFPGRFSGRQFSNSRSEMNVSTLELGDSALYLCASSRIPGPSYEQYFGPGTRLTVT.

The count of this clone is one. The chain combines TRBV19 with TRBJ1-4, with D possibly matching TRBD1 (5 bases). This CDR3 comprises 14 residues. Trimming removed 7 bases from V and 8 bases from J, with 17 bases in between. Germline CDR1 is LNHDA and CDR2 is SQIVND (reference sequence). CDR3 loop: CASTRAGTGEKLFF. The CDR3 bases are TGTGCCAGTACCCGAGCGGGGACTGGAGAAAAACTGTTTTTT.